This is a list of T cell receptor beta chains from one sample in a study of CD8+ T cells in alopecia areata. Using immunoSEQ multiplex PCR, the repertoire was profiled, and TCRdb retains in-frame clones only, with some absent. Of about 12,000 clones in the sample, more than 50% are singletons; the top ten hold roughly 13%. Specimen: skin. The receptors stem from a human donor with alopecia areata. Both conserved end residues are part of each CDR3. Each record gives: clone size, V gene, D gene, J gene, CDR3 DNA, CDR3 protein. The D gene is left open where the match is weak. Rows may omit the clone size; those that give it use once, few, many or a size class.

>.|TRBV13|.|TRBJ2-2
TGTGCCAGCAGCATCTGGTTCGGCACCGGGGAGCTGTTTTTT
CASSIWFGTGELFF
>.|TRBV19|.|TRBJ1-5
TGTGCCAGTACCCAACGGGCGGATTCCAATCAGCCCCAGCATTTT
CASTQRADSNQPQHF
>few|TRBV4-2|TRBD2|TRBJ2-3
TGTGCCAGCAGCCAAGCCCTCCAGCGGGATAGCACAGATACGCAGTATTTT
CASSQALQRDSTDTQYF
>.|TRBV25-1|TRBD1|TRBJ2-7
TGTGCCAGCAGTGGGAGAACAGGGGGCAGCTCCTACGAGCAGTACTTC
CASSGRTGGSSYEQYF
>.|TRBV6-6|TRBD1|TRBJ2-7
TGTGCCAGCAGACCCCCGGGACAGGGGGGACTACAGCAGTACTTC
CASRPPGQGGLQQYF
>.|TRBV20-1|TRBD2|TRBJ2-1
TGCAGTGCTTTTAGCGGGTACGAGCAGTTCTTC
CSAFSGYEQFF
>medium-sized|TRBV7-2|TRBD2|TRBJ2-7
TGTGCCAGCAGCTTAGCGGGACTAGTATACGAGCAGTACTTC
CASSLAGLVYEQYF
>.|TRBV28|.|TRBJ2-3
TGTGCCAGCAGACTTGCAGGGTGGACAGATACGCAGTATTTT
CASRLAGWTDTQYF
>few|TRBV28|TRBD1|TRBJ2-7
TGTGCCAGCAGTTCGTCCTGGGGGGACAGGGGGGCCTACGAGCAGTACTTC
CASSSSWGDRGAYEQYF
>.|TRBV4-1|.|TRBJ2-7
TGCGCCAGCAGCCAACGACAGTGGGACTACGAGCAGTACTTC
CASSQRQWDYEQYF
>once|TRBV9|.|TRBJ2-5
TGTGCCAGCAGCGTAACGGGGGAAGGACGATGGACCCAGTACTTC
CASSVTGEGRWTQYF
>few|TRBV7-2|TRBD1|TRBJ2-3
TGTGCCAGCAGCTTCAGGGGACAGGGGCTAAGCACAGATACGCAGTATTTT
CASSFRGQGLSTDTQYF
>few|TRBV28|.|TRBJ1-6
TGTGCCAGCAGTTTAAGGCAGGGGAGCAATTCACCCCTCCACTTT
CASSLRQGSNSPLHF
>.|TRBV7-7|.|TRBJ2-5
TGTGCTAGCAGCTTGGGGGCAGAAGAGACCCAGTACTTC
CASSLGAEETQYF
>.|TRBV25-1|.|TRBJ2-1
TGTGCCAGCAATCCCGGGACCACCTACAATGAGCAGTTCTTC
CASNPGTTYNEQFF
>medium-sized|TRBV7-9|.|TRBJ2-3
TGTGCCAGCAGCACTTATGGGACGACAGATACGCAGTATTTT
CASSTYGTTDTQYF
>.|TRBV28|TRBD1|TRBJ2-7
TGTGCCAGCTCGATTGTGGGACAGGGGCTCTACGAGCAGTACTTC
CASSIVGQGLYEQYF
>.|TRBV27|TRBD1|TRBJ2-7
TGTGCCAGCAGGAGGTGGACAGGCCCCTTCGAGCAGTACTTC
CASRRWTGPFEQYF
>.|TRBV5-6|TRBD2|TRBJ2-5
TGTGCCAGCAGCTTCGTTAGCGGGGGGGCAGAGACCCAGTACTTC
CASSFVSGGAETQYF
>.|TRBV30|.|TRBJ2-3
TGTGCCTGGGGACCCACAGATACGCAGTATTTT
CAWGPTDTQYF
>.|TRBV7-2|.|TRBJ1-1
TGTGCCAGCAGCTTAAGGTCCGGGGGCGACACTGAAGCTTTCTTT
CASSLRSGGDTEAFF
>.|TRBV2|.|TRBJ1-1
TGTGCCAGCAGGGGGGCTGAAGCTTTCTTT
CASRGAEAFF
>.|TRBV27|.|TRBJ2-7
TGTGCCAGCCGATTCTCCAAACACGAGCAGTACTTC
CASRFSKHEQYF
>.|TRBV4-3|TRBD1|TRBJ1-1
TGCGCCAGCAGCCAAGACCGGGGTCGCAGGGGGCGAACTTTCTTT
CASSQDRGRRGRTFF
>few|TRBV5-1|.|TRBJ2-2
TGCGCCAGCAGCTTAAAAATAGAGAACACCGGGGAGCTGTTTTTT
CASSLKIENTGELFF
>few|TRBV29-1|TRBD1|TRBJ1-1
TGCAGCGTTGAAGTCCAACAGGGGGCCACTGAAGCTTTCTTT
CSVEVQQGATEAFF
>.|TRBV19|.|TRBJ2-1
TGTGCCAGTAGTATAGCAGACAATGAGCAGTTCTTC
CASSIADNEQFF
>few|TRBV27|.|TRBJ2-3
TGTGCCAGCAAATATTCGGTCGAGCGGGATACGCAGTATTTT
CASKYSVERDTQYF
>.|TRBV19|TRBD1|TRBJ2-1
TGTGCCATCAGCCAGGGACAGGGACCCCCTTACAATGAGCAGTTCTTC
CAISQGQGPPYNEQFF
>.|TRBV6-5|.|TRBJ1-6
TGTGCCAGCAGTTACGGACCAGATCTCCACTTT
CASSYGPDLHF
>.|TRBV21-1|.|TRBJ1-5
TGTGCCAGCAGCAAAACACAAGGGACCGTAAATTATAGCAATCAGCCCCAGCATTTT
CASSKTQGTVNYSNQPQHF
>few|TRBV6-6|.|TRBJ2-7
TGTGCCAGCAGTTACTCAGGCAGGGGGGGAGCCTACGAGCAGTACTTC
CASSYSGRGGAYEQYF
>.|TRBV7-8|TRBD1|TRBJ1-1
TGTGCCAGCAGCTTTGGGACAGGAGGTGAAGCTTTCTTT
CASSFGTGGEAFF
>.|TRBV7-9|.|TRBJ2-1
TGTGCCAGCAGCCCGCGAGAAGGGAGCTCCTACAATGAGCAGTTCTTC
CASSPREGSSYNEQFF
>.|TRBV27|TRBD2|TRBJ2-7
TGTGCCAGCAGTCCCCACCAGGGTGGGCGGGGGGACTCCTACGAGCAGTACTTC
CASSPHQGGRGDSYEQYF
>few|TRBV7-3|.|TRBJ1-1
TGTGCCAGCAGCGAAGCCTCTGGGGTGAACACTGAAGCTTTCTTT
CASSEASGVNTEAFF
>.|TRBV5-1|.|TRBJ2-1
TGCGCCAGCAGCTTGGTCCCGACAGGGGCGGGGGTGAATGAGCAGTTCTTC
CASSLVPTGAGVNEQFF
>few|TRBV9|.|TRBJ2-7
TGTGCCAGCAGCGTAGCTAGCGATAGCTCCTACGAGCAGTACTTC
CASSVASDSSYEQYF
>.|TRBV27|.|TRBJ1-4
TGTGCCAGCAGGAGGACCGGGACGACCGCAACTAATGAAAAACTGTTTTTT
CASRRTGTTATNEKLFF
>.|TRBV4-1|.|TRBJ2-2
TGCGCCAGCAGCCAAGTGGATATGGGCCTCGTCACCGGGGAGCTGTTTTTT
CASSQVDMGLVTGELFF
>.|TRBV29-1|.|TRBJ1-1
TGCAGCGCATCCTCGACTGAAGCTTTCTTT
CSASSTEAFF
>.|TRBV11-2|TRBD1|TRBJ2-1
TGTGCCAGCAGCCGTACGGGGACAGGGAACAATGAGCAGTTCTTC
CASSRTGTGNNEQFF
>.|TRBV4-1|TRBD1|TRBJ1-2
TGCGCCAGCAGCCAAGGCCCGGGACAGGGATTTGGCTACACCTTC
CASSQGPGQGFGYTF
>.|TRBV7-2|.|TRBJ1-5
TGTGCCAGCAGCTTAAGCGGCAATCAGCCCCAGCATTTT
CASSLSGNQPQHF
>.|TRBV2|TRBD2|TRBJ2-4
TGTGCCAGCAGTCCATCCATGACTAGCGGTTTAGCCAAAAACATTCAGTACTTC
CASSPSMTSGLAKNIQYF
>.|TRBV5-6|.|TRBJ2-5
TGTGCCAGCAGCTTTGCAGAGACCCAGTACTTC
CASSFAETQYF
>.|TRBV25-1|.|TRBJ2-7
TGTGCCAGCAGTGAGAAAGACAGGCCAACCTACGAGCAGTACTTC
CASSEKDRPTYEQYF
>.|TRBV4-2|TRBD2|TRBJ2-1
TGTGCCAGCAGCCAAGAGCTAGCGGCGGACAATGAGCAGTTCTTC
CASSQELAADNEQFF
>.|TRBV13|TRBD2|TRBJ2-5
TGTGCCAGCAGCTCCTCTAGCGGGGTTCAAGAGACCCAGTACTTC
CASSSSSGVQETQYF
>.|TRBV29-1|.|TRBJ1-1
TGCAGCGTTGAAGATCCGAGCTCGGGCACTGAAGCTTTCTTT
CSVEDPSSGTEAFF
>few|TRBV7-9|.|TRBJ1-1
TGTGCCAGCAGCAGACAGGTCGCAACTGAAGCTTTCTTT
CASSRQVATEAFF
>few|TRBV5-1|TRBD1|TRBJ2-1
TGCGCCAGCAGCTTGGACTCGGGGACAGGTTACAATGAGCAGTTCTTC
CASSLDSGTGYNEQFF
>medium-sized|TRBV5-4|.|TRBJ1-2
TGTGCCAGCAGCTTGCGGTGGGGAGCTAACTATGGCTACACCTTC
CASSLRWGANYGYTF
>.|TRBV6-6|.|TRBJ2-5
TGTGCCAGCAATAGCGGCCAAGAGACCCAGTACTTC
CASNSGQETQYF
>.|TRBV7-2|TRBD1|TRBJ2-5
TGTGCCAGCAGCTTAGACAGGGGGGCAGAGACCCAGTACTTC
CASSLDRGAETQYF
>.|TRBV6-6|.|TRBJ2-3
TGTGCCAGCAGTTACTCGAACCTGGGGAGGTATACGCAGTATTTT
CASSYSNLGRYTQYF
>few|TRBV27|.|TRBJ1-2
TGTGCCAGCAGTTCTGGCCGCTATGGCTACACCTTC
CASSSGRYGYTF
>few|TRBV6-5|.|TRBJ1-1
TGTGCCAGCAGTTACTCTGGAGCGGGCACTGAAGCTTTCTTT
CASSYSGAGTEAFF
>.|TRBV7-8|TRBD2|TRBJ2-3
TGTGCCAGCAGCTTAGAAGGGACTAGCGGGATCGGCACAGATACGCAGTATTTT
CASSLEGTSGIGTDTQYF